This TCR beta chain was found in a study of T cells expressing NK-cell markers. Turning to the study itself: It was sorted CD3+CD56+NKG2C+, CD3+CD56+NKG2C- and CD3+CD56-NKG2C+ T cells that supplied the TCR beta repertoires. Eight donors were sequenced, seven testing HCMV-seropositive and one testing seronegative.

UMIs were included in TCR beta cDNA generated by 5'RACE template switching. For each CDR3 protein, TCRdb gives one entry from its re-call of the 5' RACE reads, without DNA. Listed are roughly 390,000 distinct CDR3 sequences; around 4.9% falls within the top ten. The CDR3 has 14 residues. The germline gives CDR1 MNHNS, CDR2 SASEGT. General study results and limits: Each of 6 or 7 donors carried dominant NKG2C+ clonotypes accounting for about 1.0-7.5% of CD8+ T cells.

About this clonotype: What it binds is not known.

The chain uses TRBV6-1 and TRBJ1-2; TCRdb's D call, TRBD1, is unchecked because there is no DNA. Sequenced sample: blood T cells: a sorted CD56 or NKG2C T cell subset, CD4+ or CD8+ T cells, or bulk PBMC T cells (not recorded which). The source of this sequence is a man between 18 and 69 years old in good health. CDR3: CGITRASGNYGYTF.